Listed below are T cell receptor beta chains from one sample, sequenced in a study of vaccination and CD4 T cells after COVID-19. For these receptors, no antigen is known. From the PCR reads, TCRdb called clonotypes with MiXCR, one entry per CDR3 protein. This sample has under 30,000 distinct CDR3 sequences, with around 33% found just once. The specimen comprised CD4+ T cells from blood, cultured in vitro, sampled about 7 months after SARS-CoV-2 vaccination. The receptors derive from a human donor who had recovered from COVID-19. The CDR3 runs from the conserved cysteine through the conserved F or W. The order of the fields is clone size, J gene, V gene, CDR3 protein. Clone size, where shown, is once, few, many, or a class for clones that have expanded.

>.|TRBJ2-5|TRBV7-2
CASSSRQGAETQYF
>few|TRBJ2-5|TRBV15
CATSRDVGDVVQYF
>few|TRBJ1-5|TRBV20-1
CSASTPKQPQHF
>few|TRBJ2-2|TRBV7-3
CASSSGPSTGELFF
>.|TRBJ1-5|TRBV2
CASSEGWSNQPQHF
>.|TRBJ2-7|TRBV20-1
CSATRDAYEQYF
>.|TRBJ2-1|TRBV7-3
CASSLTVWESGHNEQFF
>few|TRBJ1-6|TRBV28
CASRAAYNSPLHF
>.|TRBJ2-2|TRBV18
CASSRFNTGELFF
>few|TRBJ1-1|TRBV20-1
CSARVKGENRGRTEAFF
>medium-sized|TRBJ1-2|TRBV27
CASRDNYGYTF